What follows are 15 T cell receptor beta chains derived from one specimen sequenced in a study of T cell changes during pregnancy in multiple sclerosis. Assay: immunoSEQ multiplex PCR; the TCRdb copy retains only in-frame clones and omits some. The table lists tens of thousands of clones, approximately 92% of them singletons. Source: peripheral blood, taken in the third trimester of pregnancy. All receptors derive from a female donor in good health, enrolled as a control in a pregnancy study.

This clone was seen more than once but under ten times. The CDR3 sequence is CASSSRTGGVNQPQHF. For the CDR3, the DNA is TGTGCCAGCAGCTCCCGGACAGGGGGCGTTAATCAGCCCCAGCATTTT. The chain carries TRBV7-8 and TRBJ1-5; 11 positions match TRBD1. Germline assignment: CDR1 SGHVS and CDR2 FQNEAQ. The CDR3 is 16 residues long. J gave up 4 bases and V 4 bases, and 6 bases lay outside the gene matches.

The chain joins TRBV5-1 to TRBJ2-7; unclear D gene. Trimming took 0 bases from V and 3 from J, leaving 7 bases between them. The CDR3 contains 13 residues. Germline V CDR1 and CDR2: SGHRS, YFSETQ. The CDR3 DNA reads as TGCGCCAGCAGCTTGGGACACATCTACGAGCAGTACTTC. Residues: CASSLGHIYEQYF.

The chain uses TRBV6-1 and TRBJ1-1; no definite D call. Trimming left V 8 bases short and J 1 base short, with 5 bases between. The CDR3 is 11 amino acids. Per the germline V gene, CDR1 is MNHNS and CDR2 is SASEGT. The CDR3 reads CASAWNTEAFF. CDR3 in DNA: TGTGCCAGCGCGTGGAACACTGAAGCTTTCTTT.

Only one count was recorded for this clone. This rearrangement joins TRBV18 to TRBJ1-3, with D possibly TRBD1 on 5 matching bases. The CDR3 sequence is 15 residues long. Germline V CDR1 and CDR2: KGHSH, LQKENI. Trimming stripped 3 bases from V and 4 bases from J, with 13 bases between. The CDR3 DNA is TGTGCCAGCTCACCGGGCAGGGCGATCGGAAACACCATATATTTT. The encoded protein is CASSPGRAIGNTIYF.

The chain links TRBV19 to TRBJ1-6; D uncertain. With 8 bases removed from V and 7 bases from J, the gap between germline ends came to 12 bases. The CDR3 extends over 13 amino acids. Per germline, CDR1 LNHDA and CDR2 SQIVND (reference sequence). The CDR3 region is CASHREDNSPLHF. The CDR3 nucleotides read TGTGCCAGTCACCGGGAGGACAATTCACCCCTCCACTTT.

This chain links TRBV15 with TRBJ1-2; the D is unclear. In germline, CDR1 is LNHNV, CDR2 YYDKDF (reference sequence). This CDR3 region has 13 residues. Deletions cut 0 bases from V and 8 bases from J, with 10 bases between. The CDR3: CATSRDKVGGYTF. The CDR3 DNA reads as TGTGCCACCAGCAGAGATAAAGTTGGCGGCTACACCTTC.

CDR3 sequence (DNA): TGTGCCAGCAGTGTTTCGGCAGGCCCGGTCTATGGCTACACCTTC. Translated, it gives CASSVSAGPVYGYTF. This chain uses TRBV2 with TRBJ1-2; D is unresolved. The CDR3 is 15 amino acids. Germline assignment: CDR1 SNHLY and CDR2 FYNNEI. Trimming removed 4 bases at V and 4 bases at J, with 16 bases between.

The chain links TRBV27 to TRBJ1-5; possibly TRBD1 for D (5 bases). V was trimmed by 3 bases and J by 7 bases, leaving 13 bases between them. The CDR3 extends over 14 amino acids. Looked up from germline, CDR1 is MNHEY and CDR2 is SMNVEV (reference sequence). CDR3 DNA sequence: TGTGCCAGCAGTTTGGGGGGGGTTCGGCAGCCCCAGCATTTT. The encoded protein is CASSLGGVRQPQHF.

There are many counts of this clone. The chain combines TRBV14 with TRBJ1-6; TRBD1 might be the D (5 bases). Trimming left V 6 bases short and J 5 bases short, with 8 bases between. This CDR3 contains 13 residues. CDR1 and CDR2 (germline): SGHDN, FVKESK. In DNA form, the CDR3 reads TGTGCCAGCAGACAGGTGGATAATTCACCCCTCCACTTT. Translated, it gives CASRQVDNSPLHF.

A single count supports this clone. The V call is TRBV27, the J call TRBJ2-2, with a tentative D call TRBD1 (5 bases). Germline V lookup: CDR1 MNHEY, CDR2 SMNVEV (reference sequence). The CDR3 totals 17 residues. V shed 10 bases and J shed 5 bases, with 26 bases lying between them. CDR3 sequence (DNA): TGTGCCATTACTGGTGGGGCGCTTGGGGTGAGGACCGGGGAGCTGTTTTTT. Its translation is CAITGGALGVRTGELFF.

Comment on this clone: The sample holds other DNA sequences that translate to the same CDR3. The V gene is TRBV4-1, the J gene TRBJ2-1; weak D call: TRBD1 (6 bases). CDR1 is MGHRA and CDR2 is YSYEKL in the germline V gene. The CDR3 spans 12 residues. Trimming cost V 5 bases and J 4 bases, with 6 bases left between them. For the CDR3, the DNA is TGCGCCAGCAGCGACAGGTACAATGAGCAGTTCTTC. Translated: CASSDRYNEQFF.

CDR3 in amino acids: CSARQGSNTGELFF. The CDR3 bases are TGCAGCGCCCGACAGGGATCGAACACCGGGGAGCTGTTTTTT. This sequence joins TRBV29-1 and TRBJ2-2; TRBD1 matches 7 bases. There are 14 residues in the CDR3. V lost 7 bases, J lost 0 bases, and 5 bases stayed unmatched. CDR1 and CDR2 from the germline V gene are SQVTM and ANQGSEA.

This chain's CDR3 is CASSVGVGGSTEAFF. The CDR3, as DNA: TGTGCCAGCAGCGTAGGGGTAGGGGGCAGCACTGAAGCTTTCTTT. The chain links TRBV9 to TRBJ1-1, with 7 bases identical to TRBD1. From germline, CDR1 is SGDLS and CDR2 YYNGEE. The CDR3 is made up of 15 amino acids. V lost 0 bases to trimming and J lost 4 bases; unmatched junction nucleotides: 6.

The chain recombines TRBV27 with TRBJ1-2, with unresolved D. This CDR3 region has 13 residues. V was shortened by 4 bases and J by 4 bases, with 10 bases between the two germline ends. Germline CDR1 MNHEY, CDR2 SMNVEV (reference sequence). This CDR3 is CASSWRVGYGYTF. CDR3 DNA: TGTGCCAGCAGTTGGAGGGTGGGCTATGGCTACACCTTC.

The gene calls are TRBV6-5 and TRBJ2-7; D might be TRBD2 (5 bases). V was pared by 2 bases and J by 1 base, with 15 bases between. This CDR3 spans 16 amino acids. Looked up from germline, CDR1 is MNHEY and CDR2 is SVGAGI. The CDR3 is CASSYTGTGKSYEQYF. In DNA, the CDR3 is TGTGCCAGCAGTTACACGGGAACTGGGAAGTCCTACGAGCAGTACTTC.